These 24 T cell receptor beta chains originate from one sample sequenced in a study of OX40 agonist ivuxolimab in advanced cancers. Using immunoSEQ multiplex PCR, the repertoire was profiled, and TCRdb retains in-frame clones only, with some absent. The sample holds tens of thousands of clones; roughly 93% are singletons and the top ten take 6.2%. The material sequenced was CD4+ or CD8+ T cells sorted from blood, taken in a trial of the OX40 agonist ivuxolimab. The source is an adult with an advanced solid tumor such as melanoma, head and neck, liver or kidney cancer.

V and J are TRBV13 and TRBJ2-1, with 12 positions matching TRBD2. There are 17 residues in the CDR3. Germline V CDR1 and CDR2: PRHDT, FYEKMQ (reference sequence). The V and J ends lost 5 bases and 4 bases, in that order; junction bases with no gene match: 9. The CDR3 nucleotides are TGTGCCAGCAGCACCCGACTAGCGGGAGTCTGGTACAATGAGCAGTTCTTC. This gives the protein CASSTRLAGVWYNEQFF.

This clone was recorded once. CDR3 residues: CASSEGSNTEAFF. Here the CDR3 DNA reads TGTGCCAGCAGCGAGGGGTCGAACACTGAAGCTTTCTTT. The rearrangement links TRBV9 to TRBJ1-1; perhaps TRBD1 as D (5 bases). Germline CDR1 SGDLS, CDR2 YYNGEE. The CDR3 is 13 residues long. With 3 bases removed from V and 1 base from J, the gap between germline ends came to 7 bases.

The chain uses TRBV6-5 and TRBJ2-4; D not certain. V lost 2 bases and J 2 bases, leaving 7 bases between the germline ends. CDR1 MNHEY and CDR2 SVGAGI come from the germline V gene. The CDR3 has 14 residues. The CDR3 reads CASSYRVSKNIQYF. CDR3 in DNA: TGTGCCAGCAGTTACCGAGTATCCAAAAACATTCAGTACTTC.

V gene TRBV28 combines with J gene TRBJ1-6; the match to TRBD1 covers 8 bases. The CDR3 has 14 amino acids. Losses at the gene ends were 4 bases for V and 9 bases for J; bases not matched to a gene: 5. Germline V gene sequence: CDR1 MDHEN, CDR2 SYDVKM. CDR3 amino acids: CASSSPQGGSPLHF. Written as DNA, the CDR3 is TGTGCCAGCAGTTCCCCACAGGGGGGTTCACCCCTCCACTTT.

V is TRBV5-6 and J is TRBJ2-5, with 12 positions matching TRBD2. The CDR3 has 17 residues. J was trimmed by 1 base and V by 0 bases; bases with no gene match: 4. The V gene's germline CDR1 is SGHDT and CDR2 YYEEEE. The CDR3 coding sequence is TGTGCCAGCAGCTTGGGGCCACTAGCGGGGGGCCAAGAGACCCAGTACTTC. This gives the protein CASSLGPLAGGQETQYF.

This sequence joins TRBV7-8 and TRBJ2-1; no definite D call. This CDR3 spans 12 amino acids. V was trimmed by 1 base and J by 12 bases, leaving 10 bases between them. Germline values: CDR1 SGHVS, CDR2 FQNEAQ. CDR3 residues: CASSLGSGWQFF. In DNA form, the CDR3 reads TGTGCCAGCAGCTTAGGATCTGGGTGGCAGTTCTTC.

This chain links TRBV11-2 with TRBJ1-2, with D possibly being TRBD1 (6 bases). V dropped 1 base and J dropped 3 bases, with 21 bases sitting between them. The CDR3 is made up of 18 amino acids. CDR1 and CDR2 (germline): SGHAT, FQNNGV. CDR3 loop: CASSLGRGRGRSDYGYTF. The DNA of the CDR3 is TGTGCCAGCAGCTTAGGGAGGGGGAGAGGACGGTCGGACTATGGCTACACCTTC.

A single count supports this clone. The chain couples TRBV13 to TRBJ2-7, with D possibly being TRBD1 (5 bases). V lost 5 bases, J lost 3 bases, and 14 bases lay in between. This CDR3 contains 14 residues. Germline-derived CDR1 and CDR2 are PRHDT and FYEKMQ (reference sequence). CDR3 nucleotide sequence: TGTGCCAGCAGCCCGGACAAAAATGGCTACGAGCAGTACTTC. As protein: CASSPDKNGYEQYF.

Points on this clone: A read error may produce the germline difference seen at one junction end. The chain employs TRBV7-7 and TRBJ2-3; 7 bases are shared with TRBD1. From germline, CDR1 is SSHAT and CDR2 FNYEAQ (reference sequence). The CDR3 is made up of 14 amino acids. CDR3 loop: CASSLGGRGDTQYF. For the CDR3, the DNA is TGTGCTAGCAGCTTAGGGGGCAGGGGGGATACGCAGTATTTT.

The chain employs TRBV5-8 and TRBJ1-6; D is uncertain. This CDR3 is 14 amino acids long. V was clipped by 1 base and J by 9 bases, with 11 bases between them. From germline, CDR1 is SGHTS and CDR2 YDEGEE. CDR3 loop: CASSLRQFPSPLHF. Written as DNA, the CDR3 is TGTGCCAGCAGCTTGCGACAATTTCCTTCACCCCTCCACTTT.

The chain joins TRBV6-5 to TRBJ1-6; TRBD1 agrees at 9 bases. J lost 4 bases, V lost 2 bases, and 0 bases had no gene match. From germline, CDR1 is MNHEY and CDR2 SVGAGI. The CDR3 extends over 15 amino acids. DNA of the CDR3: TGTGCCAGCAGTTACGGGACAGGGTATAATTCACCCCTCCACTTT. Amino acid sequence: CASSYGTGYNSPLHF.

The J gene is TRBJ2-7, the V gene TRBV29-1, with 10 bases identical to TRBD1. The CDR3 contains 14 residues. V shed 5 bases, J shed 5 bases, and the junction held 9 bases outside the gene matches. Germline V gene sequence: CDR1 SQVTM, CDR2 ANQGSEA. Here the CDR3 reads CSVLGDRGYHEQYF. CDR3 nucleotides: TGCAGCGTTCTCGGGGACAGGGGCTACCACGAGCAGTACTTC.

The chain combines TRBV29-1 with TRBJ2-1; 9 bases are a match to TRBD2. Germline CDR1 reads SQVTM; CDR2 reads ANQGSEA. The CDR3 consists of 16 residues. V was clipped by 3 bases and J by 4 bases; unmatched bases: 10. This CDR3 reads CSVDPISAGGYNEQFF. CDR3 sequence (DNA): TGCAGCGTTGACCCAATTTCCGCGGGAGGGTACAATGAGCAGTTCTTC.

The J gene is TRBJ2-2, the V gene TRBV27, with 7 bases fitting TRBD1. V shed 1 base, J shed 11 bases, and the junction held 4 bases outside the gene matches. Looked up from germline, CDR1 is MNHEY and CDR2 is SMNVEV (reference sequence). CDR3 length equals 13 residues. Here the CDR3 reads CASSLWGQPELFF. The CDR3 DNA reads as TGTGCCAGCAGTTTATGGGGACAGCCCGAGCTGTTTTTT.

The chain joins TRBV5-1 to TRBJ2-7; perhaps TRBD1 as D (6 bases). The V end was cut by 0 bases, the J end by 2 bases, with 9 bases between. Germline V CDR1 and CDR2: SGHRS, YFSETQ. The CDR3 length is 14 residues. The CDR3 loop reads CASSLEQGPYEQYF. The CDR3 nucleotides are TGCGCCAGCAGCTTGGAACAGGGTCCCTACGAGCAGTACTTC.

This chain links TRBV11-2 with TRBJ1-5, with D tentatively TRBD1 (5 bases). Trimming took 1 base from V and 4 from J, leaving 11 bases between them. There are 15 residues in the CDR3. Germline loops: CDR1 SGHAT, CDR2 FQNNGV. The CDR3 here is CASSLAGQPNQPQHF. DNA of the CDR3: TGTGCCAGCAGCTTAGCGGGGCAGCCAAATCAGCCCCAGCATTTT. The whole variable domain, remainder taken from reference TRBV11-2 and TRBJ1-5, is EAGVAQSPRYKIIEKRQSVAFWCNPISGHATLYWYQQILGQGPKLLIQFQNNGVVDDSQLPKDRFSAERLKGVDSTLKIQPAKLEDSAVYLCASSLAGQPNQPQHFGDGTRLSIL.

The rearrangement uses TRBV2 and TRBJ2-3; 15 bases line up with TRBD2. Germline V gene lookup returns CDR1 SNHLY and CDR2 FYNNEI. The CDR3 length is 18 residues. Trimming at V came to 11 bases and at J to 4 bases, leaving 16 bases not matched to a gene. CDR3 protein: CALKRPRTSGRAPDTQYF. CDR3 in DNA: TGTGCCTTAAAGAGACCCCGGACTAGCGGGAGGGCCCCAGATACGCAGTATTTT.

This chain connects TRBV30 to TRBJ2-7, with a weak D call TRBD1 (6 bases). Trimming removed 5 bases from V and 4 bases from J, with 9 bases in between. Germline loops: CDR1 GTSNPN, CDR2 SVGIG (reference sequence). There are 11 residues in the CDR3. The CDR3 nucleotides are TGTGCCTGGGCGACAGGTTACGAGCAGTACTTC. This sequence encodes CAWATGYEQYF.

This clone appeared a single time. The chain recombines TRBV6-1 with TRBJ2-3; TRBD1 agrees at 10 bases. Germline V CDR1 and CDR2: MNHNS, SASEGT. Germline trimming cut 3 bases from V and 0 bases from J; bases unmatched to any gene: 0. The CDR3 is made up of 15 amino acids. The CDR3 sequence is CASSEGQGSTDTQYF. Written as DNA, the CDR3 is TGTGCCAGCAGTGAGGGACAGGGGAGCACAGATACGCAGTATTTT.

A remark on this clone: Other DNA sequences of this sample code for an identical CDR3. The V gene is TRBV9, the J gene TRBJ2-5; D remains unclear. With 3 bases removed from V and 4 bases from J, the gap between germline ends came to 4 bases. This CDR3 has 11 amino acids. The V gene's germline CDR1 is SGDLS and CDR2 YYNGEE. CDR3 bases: TGTGCCAGCAGCGCGGGAGAGACCCAGTACTTC. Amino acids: CASSAGETQYF.

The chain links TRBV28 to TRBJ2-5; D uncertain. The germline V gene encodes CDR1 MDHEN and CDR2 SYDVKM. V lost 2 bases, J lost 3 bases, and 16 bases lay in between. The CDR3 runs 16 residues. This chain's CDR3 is CASSLSKGYRKETQYF. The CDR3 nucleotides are TGTGCCAGCAGTTTAAGCAAAGGCTACCGGAAAGAGACCCAGTACTTC.

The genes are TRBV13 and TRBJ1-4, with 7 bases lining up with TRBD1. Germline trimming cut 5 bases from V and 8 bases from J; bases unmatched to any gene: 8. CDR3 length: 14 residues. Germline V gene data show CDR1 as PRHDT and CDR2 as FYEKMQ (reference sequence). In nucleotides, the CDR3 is TGTGCCAGCAGCCAGGACAGGCGAGGCGAAAAACTGTTTTTT. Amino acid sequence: CASSQDRRGEKLFF.

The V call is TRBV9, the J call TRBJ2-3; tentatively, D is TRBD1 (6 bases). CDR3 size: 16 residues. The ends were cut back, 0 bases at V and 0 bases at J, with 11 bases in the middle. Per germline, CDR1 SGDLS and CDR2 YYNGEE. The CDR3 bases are TGTGCCAGCAGCGTAGGAGACAGGCTCAGCACAGATACGCAGTATTTT. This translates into CASSVGDRLSTDTQYF.

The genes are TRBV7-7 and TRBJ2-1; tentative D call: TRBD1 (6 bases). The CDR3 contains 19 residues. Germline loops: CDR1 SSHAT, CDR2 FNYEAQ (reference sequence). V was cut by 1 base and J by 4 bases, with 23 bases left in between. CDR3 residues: CASSLGGRQEKGPYNEQFF. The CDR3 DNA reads TGTGCCAGCAGCTTAGGAGGAAGACAGGAAAAAGGACCATACAATGAGCAGTTCTTC.